This T cell receptor (beta chain) was retrieved from a study of cytomegalovirus exposure and HLA in healthy donors. Study-level findings and limits: Being indistinguishable, some V segments were excluded, TRBV6-2 and TRBV6-3 among them.

Researchers ran the PCR with 60 Vbeta and 13 Jbeta primers. The protocol was immunoSEQ multiplex PCR, while the TCRdb copy is restricted to in-frame clones and leaves out a portion. Of under 150,000 clones detected, about a tenth appear once; the ten largest clones hold 1.5% to 2%. This clone showed up just a few times. Its target is unknown. This CDR3 is 14 amino acids long. Germline assignment: CDR1 SEHNR and CDR2 FQNEAQ (reference sequence). J gave up 6 bases and V 1 base, and 6 bases lay outside the gene matches. The chain uses TRBV7-9 and TRBJ2-7; 7 nucleotides align to TRBD2. Material: PBMCs. The sequence came from a male donor in good health and CMV-seronegative. The CDR3 sequence is CASSLVGSGLEQYF. CDR3 in DNA: TGTGCCAGCAGCTTAGTGGGTAGCGGGCTCGAGCAGTACTTC.